Presented here are 30 T cell receptor beta chains from one specimen sequenced in a study of T cell repertoires in cytomegalovirus infection. MiXCR was run by TCRdb on the reads, yielding one entry per CDR3 protein. Seen here are roughly 160,000 distinct CDR3 sequences, 20% to 25% observed once, and the top ten hold roughly 25%. No antigens are known for them. The sample in question was CD8+ T cells from cultured PBMCs, obtained from culture after CMV antigen stimulation. The receptors come from a human donor in good health (CMV status not recorded). Some clones in this sample may be carry-over from other donors' samples.

This rearrangement joins TRBV5-5 to TRBJ1-1; D ambiguous. The length of the CDR3 is 12 residues. The germline gives CDR1 SGHKS, CDR2 YYEKEE (reference sequence). V gave up 4 bases and J gave up 0 bases, with 4 bases separating them. The CDR3 reads CASSQMNTEAFF. The CDR3 DNA follows: TGTGCCAGCAGCCAGATGAACACTGAAGCTTTCTTT.

V gene TRBV27 combines with J gene TRBJ1-4, with 9 bases identical to TRBD1. This CDR3 spans 16 amino acids. CDR1 is MNHEY and CDR2 is SMNVEV in the germline V gene (reference sequence). Trimming removed 5 bases from V and 8 bases from J; junction bases left unmatched: 12. In DNA, the CDR3 is TGTGCCAGCAGTCCGTCCCGGGACAGGGACCGCGAAAAACTGTTTTTT. This codes for CASSPSRDRDREKLFF.

The gene calls are TRBV12-3 or TRBV12-4 and TRBJ2-3; TRBD2 matches 9 bases. V gave up 5 bases and J gave up 2 bases; unmatched junction bases: 5. CDR3 length: 15 amino acids. The CDR3 sequence is CASSQTSGYTDTQYF. The DNA for the CDR3 is TGTGCCAGCAGTCAGACTAGCGGATACACAGATACGCAGTATTTT.

Turning to this clonotype: One junction end does not reproduce the germline sequence, and a read error may be involved. The chain carries TRBV11-2 and TRBJ2-7; either TRBD1 or TRBD2 may supply D (5 bases each). The CDR3 covers 9 residues. Germline V CDR1 and CDR2: SGHAT, FQNNGV. This chain's CDR3 is CASSFRDLF. In DNA, the CDR3 is TGTGCCAGCAGCTTTCGGGACCTCTTC.

In its sample, this clonotype was seen a few times. This sequence joins TRBV6-5 and TRBJ2-6; weak D call: TRBD2 (6 bases). Germline V gene lookup returns CDR1 MNHEY and CDR2 SVGAGI. V gave up 2 bases and J gave up 9 bases, with 17 bases separating them. The length of the CDR3 is 16 residues. The CDR3 DNA reads as TGTGCCAGCAGTTACGAAGGAGGGACTCTAGTCAACGTCCTGACTTTC. Its protein product is CASSYEGGTLVNVLTF.

Only a few counts were recorded for this clonotype. The chain joins TRBV7-8 to TRBJ1-5; D gene uncertain. Trimming left V 1 base short and J 9 bases short, with 7 bases between. The length of the CDR3 is 12 residues. From germline, CDR1 is SGHVS and CDR2 FQNEAQ. In nucleotides, the CDR3 is TGTGCCAGCAGCTTAGGCCAAGGGCCCCAGCATTTT. Translating gives CASSLGQGPQHF.

This clonotype was counted a few times. The rearrangement uses TRBV6-2 or TRBV6-3 and TRBJ2-1; D may be TRBD2 (6 bases). V was pared by 6 bases and J by 5 bases, with 11 bases between. Germline loops: CDR1 MNHEY, CDR2 SVGEGT. The CDR3 contains 13 residues. The CDR3: CASSPSGDNEQFF. CDR3 bases: TGTGCCAGCAGCCCGTCGGGGGACAATGAGCAGTTCTTC.

The chain carries TRBV7-9 and TRBJ1-2, with D perhaps matching TRBD1 (6 bases). The length of the CDR3 is 17 residues. CDR1 and CDR2 from the germline V gene are SEHNR and FQNEAQ (reference sequence). Trimming left V 1 base short and J 4 bases short, with 19 bases between. CDR3 nucleotide sequence: TGTGCCAGCAGCTTAGGGACAGCTACCGCCCGGGGCTATGGCTACACCTTC. Translated: CASSLGTATARGYGYTF.

The rearrangement links TRBV7-8 to TRBJ2-1; D is undetermined. Germline V gene sequence: CDR1 SGHVS, CDR2 FQNEAQ. Trimming left V 5 bases short and J 6 bases short, with 17 bases between. CDR3 length: 15 residues. The CDR3 is CASSLGRATRNEQFF. For the CDR3, the DNA is TGTGCCAGCAGCCTCGGACGGGCCACCCGCAATGAGCAGTTCTTC.

The V and J genes are TRBV12-3 or TRBV12-4 and TRBJ2-2, with D unresolved. This CDR3 is built from 12 residues. V was pared by 3 bases and J by 8 bases, with 7 bases between. The CDR3 here is CASSFKGGELFF. The CDR3 DNA reads as TGTGCCAGCAGTTTCAAGGGTGGGGAGCTGTTTTTT.

The rearrangement joins TRBV6-1 to TRBJ1-2; D perhaps matches TRBD1 (5 bases). There are 13 residues in the CDR3. V lost 4 bases and J lost 1, with 7 bases in between. The germline V gene encodes CDR1 MNHNS and CDR2 SASEGT. CDR3 protein: CASSGGDNYGYTF. The CDR3 DNA reads TGTGCCAGCAGTGGGGGGGATAACTATGGCTACACCTTC.

This sequence joins TRBV7-3 and TRBJ1-2, with unresolved D. Germline values: CDR1 SGHTA, CDR2 FQGTGA. This CDR3 spans 13 amino acids. V was clipped by 2 bases and J by 8 bases, with 12 bases between them. The DNA for the CDR3 is TGTGCCAGCAGCTTATCCGTAGAGGGAGGCTACACCTTC. It encodes CASSLSVEGGYTF.

The V and J genes are TRBV11-2 and TRBJ2-3, with 15 bases identical to TRBD2. Trimming cost V 1 base and J 6 bases; bases outside gene matches: 8. The CDR3 sequence is 18 residues long. The germline gives CDR1 SGHAT, CDR2 FQNNGV. The CDR3: CASSLVGTSGGFGDTQYF. The CDR3 nucleotides are TGTGCCAGCAGCTTAGTCGGGACTAGCGGGGGGTTCGGGGATACGCAGTATTTT.

This chain connects TRBV28 to TRBJ1-4, with a tentative D call TRBD1 (5 bases). CDR3 length: 16 residues. Trimming took off 4 bases at V and 4 bases at J, with 16 bases between the two ends. Germline V gene data show CDR1 as MDHEN and CDR2 as SYDVKM. The DNA for the CDR3 is TGTGCCAGCAGTTCGGTTAGGGGAGTGAGTAATGAAAAACTGTTTTTT. Its protein is CASSSVRGVSNEKLFF. The complete variable domain, with remaining parts taken from reference TRBV28 and TRBJ1-4, reads DVKVTQSSRYLVKRTGEKVFLECVQDMDHENMFWYRQDPGLGLRLIYFSYDVKMKEKGDIPEGYSVSREKKERFSLILESASTNQTSMYLCASSSVRGVSNEKLFFGSGTQLSVL.

The table lists this clonotype with many counts. The chain is built from TRBV27 and TRBJ1-5; D is possibly TRBD1 (5 bases). Germline CDR1 MNHEY, CDR2 SMNVEV (reference sequence). V lost 4 bases and J lost 2, with 9 bases in between. The CDR3 covers 14 residues. The CDR3, as DNA: TGTGCCAGCAGTTACATACAGGGCAATCAGCCCCAGCATTTT. This sequence encodes CASSYIQGNQPQHF.

The chain joins TRBV6-2 or TRBV6-3 to TRBJ2-1, with 9 bases matching TRBD2. CDR3 length: 16 residues. V trimming: 4 bases; J trimming: 5 bases; junction bases outside the gene matches: 9. Germline CDR1 reads MNHEY; CDR2 reads SVGEGT. The CDR3 DNA follows: TGTGCCAGCAGTTTGGATAGCGGGGGCTTTAACAATGAGCAGTTCTTC. The encoded protein is CASSLDSGGFNNEQFF.

This sequence joins TRBV7-8 and TRBJ1-5, with TRBD1 matching over 7 bases. The CDR3 totals 15 residues. The junction had 4 bases not matched to a gene; V was cut back by 4 bases and J by 1 base. The germline V gene encodes CDR1 SGHVS and CDR2 FQNEAQ. This CDR3 is CASSSGQTSNQPQHF. CDR3 nucleotides: TGTGCCAGCAGCTCGGGACAGACAAGCAATCAGCCCCAGCATTTT.

The V gene is TRBV20-1, the J gene TRBJ2-7; TRBD2 matches 12 bases. The CDR3 loop spans 14 amino acids. Trimming took 6 bases from V and 2 from J; bases not matched to a gene: 5. The V gene's germline CDR1 is DFQATT and CDR2 SNEGSKA (reference sequence). In DNA form, the CDR3 reads TGCAGTGCCCGTGGACTAGCGGGGCCCTACGAGCAGTACTTC. It encodes CSARGLAGPYEQYF.

This clonotype has a handful of counts. J is TRBJ2-5 and V is TRBV6-6, with D perhaps matching TRBD1 or TRBD2 (5 bases each). The CDR3 totals 13 residues. The germline gives CDR1 MNHNY, CDR2 SVGAGI (reference sequence). Trimming took 6 bases from V and 4 from J, leaving 12 bases between them. In DNA form, the CDR3 reads TGTGCCAGCAGACCCGGGACCCTAGAGACCCAGTACTTC. Translating it yields CASRPGTLETQYF.

This clonotype was counted only a few times. This CDR3 is CAISETSGGAEADTQYF. The CDR3 DNA sequence: TGTGCCATCAGTGAGACTAGCGGGGGGGCCGAGGCAGATACGCAGTATTTT. V gene TRBV10-3 combines with J gene TRBJ2-3; TRBD2 agrees at 13 bases. This CDR3 region has 17 residues. J was trimmed by 4 bases and V by 2 bases; bases with no gene match: 6. The germline gives CDR1 ENHRY, CDR2 SYGVKD.

In its sample, this clonotype was seen many times. The rearrangement links TRBV6-2 or TRBV6-3 to TRBJ1-5; D call uncertain. Germline V gene lookup returns CDR1 MNHEY and CDR2 SVGEGT. V gave up 5 bases and J gave up 6 bases, with 8 bases separating them. The CDR3 spans 12 residues. Here the CDR3 DNA reads TGTGCCAGCAGTCCCCAGACTCAGCCCCAGCATTTT. Its protein is CASSPQTQPQHF.

This rearrangement joins TRBV7-2 to TRBJ1-5; no clear D. CDR1 is SGHTA and CDR2 is FQGNSA in the germline V gene. V lost 2 bases, J lost 6 bases, and 17 bases lay in between. The CDR3 totals 16 residues. In DNA form, the CDR3 reads TGTGCCAGCAGCTTATACGGGCACGGTGGCTTTCAGCCCCAGCATTTT. Protein product: CASSLYGHGGFQPQHF.

The CDR3 bases are TGTGCCAGCAGTTACACCAGGGGGGAATACAATGAGCAGTTCTTC. Translation gives CASSYTRGEYNEQFF. The V gene is TRBV6-5, the J gene TRBJ2-1, with D perhaps TRBD1 (7 bases). The length of the CDR3 is 15 residues. V dropped 2 bases and J dropped 4 bases, with 12 bases sitting between them. Per germline, CDR1 MNHEY and CDR2 SVGAGI.

This clonotype was detected a few times. The V and J genes are TRBV7-8 and TRBJ1-1, with a weak D call TRBD1 (5 bases). Germline V gives CDR1 SGHVS, CDR2 FQNEAQ. CDR3 size: 16 residues. The V end was cut by 2 bases, the J end by 3 bases, with 16 bases between. CDR3 protein: CASSLRPYEGDTEAFF. The DNA of the CDR3 is TGTGCCAGCAGCTTAAGGCCCTACGAAGGGGACACTGAAGCTTTCTTT.

This clonotype occurred a few times. The CDR3 sequence: CASSPRKVSSTDTQYF. CDR3 DNA: TGTGCCAGCAGTCCCCGCAAGGTTTCCTCCACAGATACGCAGTATTTT. This chain uses TRBV27 with TRBJ2-3, with D hard to call. Germline V gene lookup returns CDR1 MNHEY and CDR2 SMNVEV (reference sequence). The germline V and J ends were trimmed by 5 bases and 2 bases, with 17 bases remaining between them. The CDR3 is made up of 16 amino acids.

The rearrangement uses TRBV12-3 or TRBV12-4 and TRBJ1-2; no clear D gene. V shed 6 bases and J shed 2 bases, with 4 bases lying between them. This CDR3 is 11 amino acids long. The CDR3 DNA reads as TGTGCCAGCAGCCCCAACTATGGCTACACCTTC. Its protein is CASSPNYGYTF.

The sample holds a few counts of this clonotype. This chain links TRBV7-9 with TRBJ2-4; tentative D call: TRBD1 (5 bases). Germline loops: CDR1 SEHNR, CDR2 FQNEAQ (reference sequence). CDR3 length: 15 residues. Trimming left V 5 bases short and J 0 bases short, with 11 bases between. The CDR3 DNA reads TGTGCCAGCAGCGGACAAATACTAGCCAAAAACATTCAGTACTTC. As protein: CASSGQILAKNIQYF.

The chain carries TRBV2 and TRBJ2-3; TRBD1 agrees at 9 bases. The CDR3 has 15 amino acids. Germline lookup yields CDR1 SNHLY and CDR2 FYNNEI. The ends lost 6 bases at V and 3 bases at J; junction bases unmatched: 7. The CDR3 sequence is CASRFTGGETDTQYF. The CDR3 bases are TGTGCCAGCAGGTTTACAGGGGGCGAAACAGATACGCAGTATTTT.

This chain uses TRBV4-3 with TRBJ2-5, with 9 bases matching TRBD2. CDR3 length: 16 residues. Germline CDR1 is LGHNA and CDR2 is YSLEER. Trimming removed 8 bases from V and 7 bases from J; junction bases left unmatched: 17. This CDR3 reads CASSPVLSGGRGTQYF. The DNA of the CDR3 is TGCGCCAGCTCCCCAGTTCTTAGCGGGGGCCGGGGGACCCAGTACTTC.

This chain connects TRBV4-1 to TRBJ2-1; 12 positions agree with TRBD2. The CDR3 loop spans 17 amino acids. Germline V CDR1 and CDR2: MGHRA, YSYEKL. Trimming took 3 bases from V and 3 from J; bases not matched to a gene: 6. CDR3 DNA sequence: TGCGCCAGCAGCCATCCTACTAGCGGGGGGATCTACAATGAGCAGTTCTTC. This translates into CASSHPTSGGIYNEQFF.